The source of this T cell receptor (beta chain) is a study of beta chain features in type 1 diabetes. In germline, CDR1 is SQVTM, CDR2 ANQGSEA. The V gene lost 4 bases and the J gene lost 1 base, with 13 bases spanning the gap. This CDR3 contains 15 residues. Expressed TCRB transcripts were sequenced, since all the RNA that had been isolated was reverse transcribed. An average approximately 3.5 million reads came from naive, central memory and regulatory T cell samples. The table came from immunoSEQ multiplex PCR; TCRdb's copy has only in-frame clones and leaves some out. The table lists roughly 240,000 clones, approximately 70% of them singletons, with 0.053% in the top ten. A note on this clone: Its cognate antigen is unknown.

Study-level results: Since sequencing was performed on cDNA, cells with high TCR expression could be over-represented. Compared to healthy donors, patients appeared to have naive, central memory and Treg TCRB repertoires that were more alike.

V is TRBV29-1 and J is TRBJ2-2, with a possible D match to TRBD2 (6 bases). This TCR came from a man aged 30-40 years in good health. The sequencing sample was made of naive CD4+ T cells from blood. CDR3 nucleotides: TGCAGCGTTGGCGCGGGACTTATGAACACCGGGGAGCTGTTTTTT. This sequence encodes CSVGAGLMNTGELFF.